The 14 T cell receptor beta chains below come from one sample, sequenced in a study of T cells in Graves' hyperthyroidism and ophthalmopathy. There were TCR beta CDR3 regions amplified from RNA transcripts. TCR CDR3 regions were first amplified by RT-PCR with HTBI primers. Via MiXCR, TCRdb re-called the multiplex PCR reads, giving one row per CDR3 protein. The repertoire consists of fewer than 550,000 distinct CDR3 sequences, with approximately 24% occurring once and the leading ten covering about 10%. Sequences were obtained from blood. Receptors were obtained from a woman aged 25 to 39 with Graves' ophthalmopathy.

This clonotype appeared a single time. The chain carries TRBV27 and TRBJ1-2; 7 bases match TRBD1. The CDR3 is made up of 15 amino acids. Per germline, CDR1 MNHEY and CDR2 SMNVEV (reference sequence). The J segment lost 7 bases and the V segment lost 7 bases, leaving 15 bases of the junction unmatched. This CDR3 is CASTTGTVGRGGYTF. The CDR3 DNA sequence: TGTGCCAGCACCACTGGGACAGTCGGGAGAGGTGGCTACACCTTC.

This sequence joins TRBV12-3 or TRBV12-4 and TRBJ1-2, with TRBD1 matching over 8 bases. The CDR3 length is 15 residues. The ends lost 6 bases at V and 9 bases at J; junction bases unmatched: 15. CDR3 nucleotide sequence: TGTGCCAGCAGCCCCCTACAGGGGGTAACTTTTTGCTACACCTTC. Translating gives CASSPLQGVTFCYTF.

The table lists this clonotype with many counts. This sequence joins TRBV5-5 and TRBJ2-5, with D unclear. Looked up from germline, CDR1 is SGHKS and CDR2 is YYEKEE (reference sequence). The V gene lost 0 bases and the J gene lost 2 bases, with 8 bases spanning the gap. This CDR3 is built from 14 residues. This chain's CDR3 is CASSLVPGQETQYF. CDR3 nucleotides: TGTGCCAGCAGCTTGGTTCCCGGACAAGAGACCCAGTACTTC.

The sample holds many counts of this clonotype. The rearrangement links TRBV14 to TRBJ1-5; D call uncertain. The CDR3 has 15 residues. Germline V gives CDR1 SGHDN, CDR2 FVKESK. Trimming stripped 1 base from V and 5 bases from J, with 12 bases between. This CDR3 is CASSQVRGLDQPQHF. The CDR3 DNA is TGTGCCAGCAGCCAAGTACGGGGTCTTGATCAGCCCCAGCATTTT.

The chain links TRBV10-2 to TRBJ2-7, with 9 bases identical to TRBD1. J was trimmed by 0 bases and V by 2 bases; bases with no gene match: 11. The CDR3 is 18 amino acids. Germline-derived CDR1 and CDR2 are WSHSY and SAAADI. This CDR3 reads CASSEQGTGSNLSYEQYF. The CDR3 DNA sequence: TGCGCCAGCAGTGAGCAGGGGACAGGGTCTAATCTCTCCTACGAGCAGTACTTC.

This clonotype was counted at least ten times. The V gene is TRBV29-1, the J gene TRBJ2-7; D is unresolved. With 4 bases removed from V and 6 bases from J, the gap between germline ends came to 10 bases. This CDR3 region has 11 residues. CDR1 and CDR2 (germline): SQVTM, ANQGSEA. CDR3 sequence: CSVGWGIEQYF. The CDR3 nucleotides are TGCAGCGTTGGTTGGGGTATCGAGCAGTACTTC.

This clonotype was observed many times. The chain combines TRBV11-2 with TRBJ1-5; TRBD1 agrees at 8 bases. Germline V CDR1 and CDR2: SGHAT, FQNNGV. Trimming removed 5 bases from V and 2 bases from J; junction bases left unmatched: 8. There are 16 residues in the CDR3. CDR3 region: CASSVYPTGGNQPQHF. CDR3 bases: TGTGCCAGCAGCGTATACCCGACAGGGGGCAATCAGCCCCAGCATTTT.

This clonotype has ten or more counts. The chain uses TRBV20-1 and TRBJ2-7; the match to TRBD1 covers 9 bases. The length of the CDR3 is 13 residues. Germline V lookup: CDR1 DFQATT, CDR2 SNEGSKA (reference sequence). Trimming at V came to 6 bases and at J to 5 bases, leaving 8 bases not matched to a gene. CDR3 sequence reads: CSANRDRVHEQYF. The DNA of the CDR3 is TGCAGTGCAAACCGGGACAGGGTACACGAGCAGTACTTC.

This clonotype was observed at least ten times. This rearrangement joins TRBV24-1 to TRBJ1-1; 7 bases match TRBD1. The CDR3 is 16 amino acids. J was trimmed by 3 bases and V by 4 bases; bases with no gene match: 10. Germline CDR1 KGHDR, CDR2 SFDVKD. DNA for the CDR3: TGTGCCACCAGTGACCCACGACAGGGCGATGACACTGAAGCTTTCTTT. Its translation: CATSDPRQGDDTEAFF.

This clonotype was seen more than once but under ten times. One junction end disagrees with the germline gene, perhaps due to a read error. The chain employs TRBV6-5 and TRBJ2-4; D not resolved. The CDR3 length is 14 residues. Germline lookup yields CDR1 MNHEY and CDR2 SVGAGI. DNA for the CDR3: TGTGCCAGCAGTTCCAGAGTAGCCAAAAACATTAAGTACTTC. This codes for CASSSRVAKNIKYF.

This clonotype was observed many times. This sequence joins TRBV5-1 and TRBJ2-5; unclear D gene. Deletions cut 4 bases from V and 2 bases from J, with 12 bases between. The CDR3 has 14 residues. Germline lookup yields CDR1 SGHRS and CDR2 YFSETQ. In nucleotides, the CDR3 is TGCGCCAGCAGCCGCTCGTCGGATCAAGAGACCCAGTACTTC. It encodes CASSRSSDQETQYF.

Notes on this clonotype: Possible read error: a much larger clone is one base away. The chain uses TRBV6-2 or TRBV6-3 and TRBJ2-7; D is perhaps TRBD1 (6 bases). Trimming removed 2 bases from V and 5 bases from J, with 10 bases in between. From germline, CDR1 is MNHEY and CDR2 SVGEGT. The CDR3 loop spans 13 amino acids. The CDR3 reads CASSYQGPHEQYF. The CDR3, as DNA: TGTGCCAGCAGTTACCAGGGGCCCCACGAGCAGTACTTC.

Many counts were recorded for this clonotype. Possible read error: a much larger clone is one base away. The J gene is TRBJ2-5, the V gene TRBV20-1, with TRBD2 matching over 12 bases. The germline gives CDR1 DFQATT, CDR2 SNEGSKA (reference sequence). The CDR3 length is 14 residues. The CDR3 DNA sequence: TGCAGTGCTAGACTAGCGGGGGGGCAAGAGACCCAGCACTTC. It codes for CSARLAGGQETQHF.

This clonotype was counted ten times or more. The chain combines TRBV20-1 with TRBJ1-1; D gene ambiguous. Trimming left V 6 bases short and J 2 bases short, with 7 bases between. This CDR3 contains 11 residues. Per the germline V gene, CDR1 is DFQATT and CDR2 is SNEGSKA (reference sequence). The chain's CDR3 is CSASTNTEAFF. In DNA, the CDR3 is TGCAGTGCGTCGACAAACACTGAAGCTTTCTTT.